The 19 T cell receptor beta chains presented below share a single source sample, sequenced in a study of blood T cell repertoires in COVID-19. Data came from immunoSEQ multiplex PCR; TCRdb stores just in-frame clones and leaves some out. The sample consists of tens of thousands of clones, more than 85% of them appearing once. The sample was peripheral blood. The receptor source for this set is a human donor in a cohort sampled during active COVID-19.

This clone was observed once. The chain has TRBV3-1 (or the pseudogene TRBV3-2) and TRBJ2-1; a weak D match, TRBD2 (6 bases). The CDR3 is 16 residues long. Germline V CDR1 and CDR2: LGHDT, YNNKEL (reference sequence). Trimming shortened V by 4 bases and J by 4 bases, and 17 bases separated the two germline ends. The CDR3 sequence is CASSLQRRDPYNEQFF. CDR3 nucleotides: TGTGCCAGCAGCCTCCAGCGGAGGGACCCTTACAATGAGCAGTTCTTC.

This clone was found once. The rearrangement uses TRBV7-8 and TRBJ2-3; 7 nucleotides align to TRBD1. V was pared by 3 bases and J by 3 bases, with 12 bases of the junction left unmatched. Per the germline V gene, CDR1 is SGHVS and CDR2 is FQNEAQ. CDR3 length equals 17 residues. The CDR3 DNA is TGTGCCAGCAGCTTCCCCAGGACAGGAGGAGTTACAGATACGCAGTATTTT. The encoded protein is CASSFPRTGGVTDTQYF.

The chain couples TRBV30 to TRBJ2-4; no reliable D call. The CDR3 sequence is 12 residues long. The V and J ends lost 1 base and 9 bases respectively, with 10 bases between them. CDR1 and CDR2 (germline): GTSNPN, SVGIG (reference sequence). The CDR3 nucleotides read TGTGCCTGGAGTGGGCCAGGCTCCATTCAGTACTTC. Its translation is CAWSGPGSIQYF.

The chain is built from TRBV11-3 and TRBJ2-1, with D perhaps matching TRBD2 (5 bases). V gave up 0 bases and J gave up 10 bases, with 16 bases separating them. The CDR3 covers 15 residues. CDR1 is SGHNT and CDR2 is YENEEA in the germline V gene. The CDR3, as DNA: TGTGCCAGCAGCTTAGATCAGGCGGCTAGCCGCGAGCAGTTCTTC. It is translated as CASSLDQAASREQFF.

The gene calls are TRBV19 and TRBJ2-7; D may be TRBD2 (6 bases). The CDR3 length is 14 residues. From germline, CDR1 is LNHDA and CDR2 SQIVND (reference sequence). Trimming stripped 1 base from V and 2 bases from J, with 9 bases between. The CDR3 DNA is TGTGCCAGTAGTATAGGGGGAGGACCCTACGAGCAGTACTTC. Encoded protein: CASSIGGGPYEQYF.

This chain links TRBV27 with TRBJ2-7; D possibly corresponds to TRBD2 (5 bases). Trimming left V 5 bases short and J 2 bases short, with 16 bases between. The CDR3 runs to 15 residues. Germline CDR1 reads MNHEY; CDR2 reads SMNVEV (reference sequence). CDR3 nucleotide sequence: TGTGCCAGCAGTAACCGGACGGACTCAGCCTACGAGCAGTACTTC. This translates into CASSNRTDSAYEQYF.

The V and J genes are TRBV4-1 and TRBJ1-2; unclear D gene. The CDR3 is 16 residues long. CDR1 is MGHRA, CDR2 YSYEKL, per germline. Trimming pared 1 base from V and 4 bases from J, leaving 16 bases between. The CDR3 loop is CASSQGPGNSGYGYTF. The CDR3, as DNA: TGCGCCAGCAGCCAAGGGCCGGGAAATTCAGGCTATGGCTACACCTTC.

The chain carries TRBV11-2 and TRBJ2-7; 7 bases are a match to TRBD1. Germline trimming cut 3 bases from V and 1 base from J; bases unmatched to any gene: 9. Germline CDR1 reads SGHAT; CDR2 reads FQNNGV. The CDR3 contains 16 residues. The CDR3 nucleotides read TGTGCCAGCAGCTTTATAGGGGGCCCGATTTCCTACGAGCAGTACTTC. This sequence encodes CASSFIGGPISYEQYF.

The chain combines TRBV30 with TRBJ2-1; 8 bases line up with TRBD1. Unmatched junction bases numbered 2, after V lost 3 bases and J lost 1 base. From germline, CDR1 is GTSNPN and CDR2 SVGIG (reference sequence). CDR3 length: 14 amino acids. The CDR3 nucleotides are TGTGCCTGGAGCAGGGGGCGATCCTACAATGAGCAGTTCTTC. Encoded protein: CAWSRGRSYNEQFF.

The J gene is TRBJ1-6, the V gene TRBV2; D unresolved. V was pared by 3 bases and J by 0 bases, with 6 bases between. CDR1 SNHLY and CDR2 FYNNEI come from the germline V gene. The length of the CDR3 is 15 residues. The CDR3 DNA reads TGTGCCAGCAGTGAGTGGAGCTCCTATAATTCACCCCTCCACTTT. This encodes CASSEWSSYNSPLHF.

V is TRBV6-5 and J is TRBJ2-5, with TRBD1 matching 7 bases. The CDR3 contains 15 residues. Germline CDR1 reads MNHEY; CDR2 reads SVGAGI. V shed 6 bases and J 5 bases; nucleotides not matched to a gene: 12. In nucleotides, the CDR3 is TGTGCCAGCAGAAGACAGGGAGAACGATTGGAGACCCAGTACTTC. Protein: CASRRQGERLETQYF.

This clone was seen once. The chain couples TRBV5-6 to TRBJ2-7; 7 bases match TRBD2. This CDR3 has 14 residues. The germline V gene encodes CDR1 SGHDT and CDR2 YYEEEE. J was trimmed by 3 bases and V by 0 bases; bases with no gene match: 3. CDR3 coding DNA: TGTGCCAGCAGCTTGGACCCGGGGGGCTACGAGCAGTACTTC. Protein product: CASSLDPGGYEQYF.

V usage is TRBV9 and J usage is TRBJ2-7; tentative D call: TRBD2 (6 bases). Germline V lookup: CDR1 SGDLS, CDR2 YYNGEE. Deletions cut 4 bases from V and 3 bases from J, with 17 bases between. This CDR3 is 15 amino acids long. The CDR3 here is CASSPNPGLYYEQYF. CDR3 in DNA: TGTGCCAGCAGCCCCAACCCGGGACTTTACTACGAGCAGTACTTC.

This clone has only one observation. The chain is built from TRBV6-5 and TRBJ1-2, with a possible D match to TRBD1 (6 bases). The CDR3 is made up of 15 amino acids. Trimming took off 2 bases at V and 3 bases at J, with 13 bases between the two ends. CDR1 and CDR2 (germline): MNHEY, SVGAGI. Here the CDR3 reads CASSYAGDVDYGYTF. The CDR3 bases are TGTGCCAGCAGTTACGCAGGGGATGTCGACTATGGCTACACCTTC.

The chain uses TRBV7-3 and TRBJ2-3; 10 bases agree with TRBD2. V shed 4 bases, J shed 3 bases, and the junction held 4 bases outside the gene matches. Germline lookup yields CDR1 SGHTA and CDR2 FQGTGA. The CDR3 runs 15 residues. The CDR3 DNA reads TGTGCCAGCAGCTCCTCTAGCGGGAGAACAGATACGCAGTATTTT. This encodes CASSSSSGRTDTQYF.

The rearrangement uses TRBV28 and TRBJ1-5, with TRBD1 matching over 7 bases. The CDR3 loop spans 14 amino acids. J gave up 4 bases and V 8 bases, and 8 bases lay outside the gene matches. Germline V gene data show CDR1 as MDHEN and CDR2 as SYDVKM. The CDR3 region has the DNA TGTGCCAGCGGGGACAGCCAGATTAATCAGCCCCAGCATTTT. It yields the protein CASGDSQINQPQHF.

V and J are TRBV19 and TRBJ1-1; TRBD1 might be the D (6 bases). CDR1 and CDR2 from the germline V gene are LNHDA and SQIVND (reference sequence). Deletions cut 5 bases from V and 1 base from J, with 14 bases between. CDR3 length: 15 amino acids. CDR3 coding DNA: TGTGCCAGTAGTCTGACAGGCACTTCGAACACTGAAGCTTTCTTT. Protein: CASSLTGTSNTEAFF.

The chain joins TRBV27 to TRBJ1-4, with 9 bases lining up with TRBD1. This CDR3 region has 14 residues. Trimming removed 6 bases from V and 6 bases from J; junction bases left unmatched: 5. Germline V gene sequence: CDR1 MNHEY, CDR2 SMNVEV (reference sequence). The CDR3 is CASRLTGGDEKLFF. The CDR3 region has the DNA TGTGCCAGCAGGCTGACAGGGGGTGATGAAAAACTGTTTTTT.

This clone is labeled as medium-sized (0.01 to 0.1%). This chain links TRBV6-1 with TRBJ2-3; D is possibly TRBD2 (6 bases). Germline-derived CDR1 and CDR2 are MNHNS and SASEGT. Trimming cost V 3 bases and J 4 bases, with 14 bases left between them. CDR3 length: 15 amino acids. The CDR3 protein is CASSDAVRGADTQYF. The DNA of the CDR3 is TGTGCCAGCAGTGATGCAGTGCGGGGAGCAGATACGCAGTATTTT.